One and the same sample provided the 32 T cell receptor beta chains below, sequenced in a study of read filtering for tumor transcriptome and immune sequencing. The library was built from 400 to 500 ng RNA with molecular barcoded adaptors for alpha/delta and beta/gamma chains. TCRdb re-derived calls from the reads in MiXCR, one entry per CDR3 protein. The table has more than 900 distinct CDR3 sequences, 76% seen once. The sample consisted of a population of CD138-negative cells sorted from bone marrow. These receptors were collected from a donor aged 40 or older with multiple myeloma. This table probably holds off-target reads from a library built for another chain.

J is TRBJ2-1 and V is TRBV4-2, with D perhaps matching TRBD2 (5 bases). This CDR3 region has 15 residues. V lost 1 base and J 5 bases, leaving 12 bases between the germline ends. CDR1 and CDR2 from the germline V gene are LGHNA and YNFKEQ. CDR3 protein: CASSQGVSENNEQFF. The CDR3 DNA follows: TGTGCCAGCAGCCAAGGGGTTAGCGAGAACAATGAGCAGTTCTTC.

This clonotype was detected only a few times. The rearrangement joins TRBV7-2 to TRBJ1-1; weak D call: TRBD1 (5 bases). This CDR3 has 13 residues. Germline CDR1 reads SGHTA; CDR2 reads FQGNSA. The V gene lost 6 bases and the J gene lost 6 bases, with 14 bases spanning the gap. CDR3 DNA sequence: TGTGCCAGCAGTCCAGGGTACTCCTCTGAAGCTTTCTTT. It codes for CASSPGYSSEAFF.

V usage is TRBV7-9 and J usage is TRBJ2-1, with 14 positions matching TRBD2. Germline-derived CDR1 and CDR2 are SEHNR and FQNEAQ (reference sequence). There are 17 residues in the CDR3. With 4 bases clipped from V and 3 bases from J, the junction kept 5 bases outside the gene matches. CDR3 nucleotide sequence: TGTGCCAGCAGCTCGCGGACTAGCGGGAGGAACTACAATGAGCAGTTCTTC. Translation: CASSSRTSGRNYNEQFF. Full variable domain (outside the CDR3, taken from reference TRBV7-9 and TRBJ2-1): DTGVSQNPRHKITKRGQNVTFRCDPISEHNRLYWYRQTLGQGPEFLTYFQNEAQLEKSRLLSDRFSAERPKGSFSTLEIQRTEQGDSAMYLCASSSRTSGRNYNEQFFGPGTRLTVL.

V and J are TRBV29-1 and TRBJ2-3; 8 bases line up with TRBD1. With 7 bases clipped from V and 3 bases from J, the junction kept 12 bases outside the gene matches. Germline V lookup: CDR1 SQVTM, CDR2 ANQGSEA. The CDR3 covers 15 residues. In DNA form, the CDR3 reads TGCAGCGCCGTGGGACAGGCGGCAAATACAGATACGCAGTATTTT. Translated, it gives CSAVGQAANTDTQYF.

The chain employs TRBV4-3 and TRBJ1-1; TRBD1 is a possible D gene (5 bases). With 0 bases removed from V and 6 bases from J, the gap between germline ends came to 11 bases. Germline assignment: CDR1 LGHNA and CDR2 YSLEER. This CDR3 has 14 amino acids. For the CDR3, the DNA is TGCGCCAGCAGCCAAGAGCAGGGTCTCGCTGAAGCTTTCTTT. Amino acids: CASSQEQGLAEAFF.

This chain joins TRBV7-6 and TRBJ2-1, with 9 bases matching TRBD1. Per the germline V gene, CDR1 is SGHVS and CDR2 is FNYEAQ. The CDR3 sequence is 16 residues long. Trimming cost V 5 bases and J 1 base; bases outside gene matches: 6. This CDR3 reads CASSTRDRVSYNEQFF. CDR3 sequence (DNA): TGTGCCAGCAGCACCCGGGACAGGGTTTCCTACAATGAGCAGTTCTTC.

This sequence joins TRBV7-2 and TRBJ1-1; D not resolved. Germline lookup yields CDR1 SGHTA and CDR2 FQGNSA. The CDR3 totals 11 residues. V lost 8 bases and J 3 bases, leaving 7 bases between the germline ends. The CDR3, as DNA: TGTGCCAGCGTTGCGGACACTGAAGCTTTCTTT. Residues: CASVADTEAFF.

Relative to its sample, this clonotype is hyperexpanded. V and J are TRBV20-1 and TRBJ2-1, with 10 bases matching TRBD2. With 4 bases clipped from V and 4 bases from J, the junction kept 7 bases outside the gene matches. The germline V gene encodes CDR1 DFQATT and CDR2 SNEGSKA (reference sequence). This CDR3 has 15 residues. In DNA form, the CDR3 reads TGCAGTGCTATCGCAGCGGGAGGGAGGTACAATGAGCAGTTCTTC. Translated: CSAIAAGGRYNEQFF.

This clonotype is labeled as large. In nucleotides, the CDR3 is TGTGCCAGCAGTGAAATAGGGGCGAGCTATGGCTACACCTTC. The encoded protein is CASSEIGASYGYTF. The rearrangement joins TRBV2 to TRBJ1-2; D possibly corresponds to TRBD1 (5 bases). The V end lost 2 bases, the J end lost 4 bases, and 11 bases lay between the germline ends. The CDR3 is made up of 14 amino acids. Looked up from germline, CDR1 is SNHLY and CDR2 is FYNNEI.

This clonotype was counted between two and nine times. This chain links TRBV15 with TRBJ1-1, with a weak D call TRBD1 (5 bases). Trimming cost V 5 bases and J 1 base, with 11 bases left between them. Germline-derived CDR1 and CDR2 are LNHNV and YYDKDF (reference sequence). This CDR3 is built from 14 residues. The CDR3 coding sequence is TGTGCCACCAGCTTGCGGAGGGGGAACACTGAAGCTTTCTTT. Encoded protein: CATSLRRGNTEAFF.

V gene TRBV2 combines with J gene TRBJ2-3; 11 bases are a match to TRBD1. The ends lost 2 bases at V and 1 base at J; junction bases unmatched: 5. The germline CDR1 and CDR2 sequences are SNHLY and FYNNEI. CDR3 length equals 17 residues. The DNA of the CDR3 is TGTGCCAGCAGTGAAACTAGGACAGGGGGCGGCACAGATACGCAGTATTTT. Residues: CASSETRTGGGTDTQYF.

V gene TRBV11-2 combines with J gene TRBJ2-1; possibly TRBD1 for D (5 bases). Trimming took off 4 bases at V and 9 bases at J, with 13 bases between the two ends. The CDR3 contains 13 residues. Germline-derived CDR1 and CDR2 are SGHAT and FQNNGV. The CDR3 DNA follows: TGTGCCAGCAGCTCGACAGAAATGTCTGAGCAGTTCTTC. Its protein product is CASSSTEMSEQFF. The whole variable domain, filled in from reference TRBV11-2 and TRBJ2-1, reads EAGVAQSPRYKIIEKRQSVAFWCNPISGHATLYWYQQILGQGPKLLIQFQNNGVVDDSQLPKDRFSAERLKGVDSTLKIQPAKLEDSAVYLCASSSTEMSEQFFGPGTRLTVL.

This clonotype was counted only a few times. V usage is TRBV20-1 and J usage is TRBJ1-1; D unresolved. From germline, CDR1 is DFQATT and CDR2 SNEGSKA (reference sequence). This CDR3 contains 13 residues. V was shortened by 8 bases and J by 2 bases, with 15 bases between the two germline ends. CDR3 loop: CSPSPDGNTEAFF. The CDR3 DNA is TGCAGTCCATCCCCGGACGGAAACACTGAAGCTTTCTTT.

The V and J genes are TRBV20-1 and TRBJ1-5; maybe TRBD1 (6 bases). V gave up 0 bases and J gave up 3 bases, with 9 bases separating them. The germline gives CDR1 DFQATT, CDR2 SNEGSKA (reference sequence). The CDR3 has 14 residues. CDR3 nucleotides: TGCAGTGCTAGAGAGGGGGCCCTCAATCAGCCCCAGCATTTT. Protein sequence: CSAREGALNQPQHF.

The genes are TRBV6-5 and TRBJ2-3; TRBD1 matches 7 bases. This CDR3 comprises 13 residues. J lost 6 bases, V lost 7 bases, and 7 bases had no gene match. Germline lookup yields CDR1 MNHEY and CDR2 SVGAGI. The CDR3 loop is CASTTGLWDTQYF. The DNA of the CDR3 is TGTGCCAGCACGACAGGGCTATGGGATACGCAGTATTTT.

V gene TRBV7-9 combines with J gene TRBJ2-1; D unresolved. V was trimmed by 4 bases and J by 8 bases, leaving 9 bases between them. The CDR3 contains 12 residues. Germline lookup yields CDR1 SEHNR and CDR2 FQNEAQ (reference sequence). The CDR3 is CASSYSRDEQFF. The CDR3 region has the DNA TGTGCCAGCAGCTACTCCCGGGATGAGCAGTTCTTC.

The CDR3 loop reads CASSRDPQRNEQFF. The CDR3 DNA sequence: TGTGCCAGCAGTCGCGACCCACAGCGCAATGAGCAGTTCTTC. This chain links TRBV28 with TRBJ2-1; D ambiguous. V was cut by 5 bases and J by 6 bases, with 14 bases left in between. The germline V gene has CDR1 MDHEN and CDR2 SYDVKM. The CDR3 extends over 14 amino acids.

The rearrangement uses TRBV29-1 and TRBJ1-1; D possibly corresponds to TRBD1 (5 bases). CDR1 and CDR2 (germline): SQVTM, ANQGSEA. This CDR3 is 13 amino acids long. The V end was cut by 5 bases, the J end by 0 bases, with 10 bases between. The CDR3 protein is CSVWDGLNTEAFF. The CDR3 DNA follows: TGCAGCGTTTGGGACGGATTGAACACTGAAGCTTTCTTT. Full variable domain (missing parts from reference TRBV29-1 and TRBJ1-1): SAVISQKPSRDICQRGTSLTIQCQVDSQVTMMFWYRQQPGQSLTLIATANQGSEATYESGFVIDKFPISRPNLTFSTLTVSNMSPEDSSIYLCSVWDGLNTEAFFGQGTRLTVV.

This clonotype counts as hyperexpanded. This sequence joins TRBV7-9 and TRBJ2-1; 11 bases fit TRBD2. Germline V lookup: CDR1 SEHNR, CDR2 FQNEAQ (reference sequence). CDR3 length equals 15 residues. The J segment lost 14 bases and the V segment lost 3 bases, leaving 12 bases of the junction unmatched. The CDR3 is CASSFLKLAGGYEFF. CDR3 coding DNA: TGTGCCAGCAGCTTCTTGAAGCTAGCGGGAGGCTACGAGTTCTTC.

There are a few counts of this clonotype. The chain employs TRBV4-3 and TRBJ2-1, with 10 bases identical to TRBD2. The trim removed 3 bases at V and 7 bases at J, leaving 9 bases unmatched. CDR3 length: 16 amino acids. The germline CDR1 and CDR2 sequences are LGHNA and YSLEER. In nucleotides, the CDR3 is TGCGCCAGCAGCCAGCTAGCGGGAGACGTTGTTAATGAGCAGTTCTTC. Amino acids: CASSQLAGDVVNEQFF.

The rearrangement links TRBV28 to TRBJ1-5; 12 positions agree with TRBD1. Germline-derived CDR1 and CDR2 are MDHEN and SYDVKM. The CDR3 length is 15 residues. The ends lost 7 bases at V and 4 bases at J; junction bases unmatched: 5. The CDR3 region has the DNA TGTGCCAGCAACTCGGGACAGGGGGCAAATCAGCCCCAGCATTTT. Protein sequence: CASNSGQGANQPQHF. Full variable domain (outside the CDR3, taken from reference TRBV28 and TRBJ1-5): DVKVTQSSRYLVKRTGEKVFLECVQDMDHENMFWYRQDPGLGLRLIYFSYDVKMKEKGDIPEGYSVSREKKERFSLILESASTNQTSMYLCASNSGQGANQPQHFGDGTRLSIL.

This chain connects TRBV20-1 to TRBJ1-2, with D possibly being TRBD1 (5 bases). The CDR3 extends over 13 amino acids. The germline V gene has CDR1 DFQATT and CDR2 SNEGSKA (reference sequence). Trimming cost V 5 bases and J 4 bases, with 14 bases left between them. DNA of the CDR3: TGCAGTGCTTGGGACGGAAAAATCTATGGCTACACCTTC. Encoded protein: CSAWDGKIYGYTF.

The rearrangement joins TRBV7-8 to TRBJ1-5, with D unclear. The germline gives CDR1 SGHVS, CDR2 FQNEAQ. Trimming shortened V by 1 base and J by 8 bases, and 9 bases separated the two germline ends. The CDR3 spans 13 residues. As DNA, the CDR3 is TGTGCCAGCAGCTTAGGGGGTTTGGAGCCCCAGCATTTT. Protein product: CASSLGGLEPQHF.

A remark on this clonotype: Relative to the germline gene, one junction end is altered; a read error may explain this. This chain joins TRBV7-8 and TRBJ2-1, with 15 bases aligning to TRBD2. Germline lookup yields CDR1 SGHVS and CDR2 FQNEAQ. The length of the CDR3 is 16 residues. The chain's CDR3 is CAGSPGTSGRRNEQFF. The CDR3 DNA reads TGTGCCGGCAGCCCTGGGACTAGCGGGAGGAGGAATGAGCAGTTCTTC.

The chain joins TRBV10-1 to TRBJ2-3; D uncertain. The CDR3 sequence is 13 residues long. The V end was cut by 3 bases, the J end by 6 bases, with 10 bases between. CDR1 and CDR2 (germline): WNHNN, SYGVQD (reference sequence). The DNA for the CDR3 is TGCGCCAGCAGTGAATCGACGGGCGATACGCAGTATTTT. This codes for CASSESTGDTQYF.

The CDR3 spells CASSLIAGGFNEQFF. DNA of the CDR3: TGTGCCAGCAGCTTGATAGCGGGGGGGTTCAATGAGCAGTTCTTC. The rearrangement joins TRBV7-3 to TRBJ2-1; 11 bases match TRBD2. The CDR3 totals 15 residues. Trimming cost V 3 bases and J 6 bases; bases outside gene matches: 4. CDR1 and CDR2 (germline): SGHTA, FQGTGA.

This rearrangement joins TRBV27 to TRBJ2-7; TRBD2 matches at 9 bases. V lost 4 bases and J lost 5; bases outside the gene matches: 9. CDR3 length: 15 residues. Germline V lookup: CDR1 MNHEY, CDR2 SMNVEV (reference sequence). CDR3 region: CASSSGISGRNEQYF. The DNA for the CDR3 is TGTGCCAGCAGTTCCGGGATTAGCGGGAGAAACGAGCAGTACTTC.

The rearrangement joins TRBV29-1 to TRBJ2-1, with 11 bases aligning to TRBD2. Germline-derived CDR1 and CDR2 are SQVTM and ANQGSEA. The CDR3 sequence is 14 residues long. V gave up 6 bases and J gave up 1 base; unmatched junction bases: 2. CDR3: CSVLAGGSYNEQFF. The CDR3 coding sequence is TGCAGCGTGTTAGCGGGAGGGTCCTACAATGAGCAGTTCTTC.

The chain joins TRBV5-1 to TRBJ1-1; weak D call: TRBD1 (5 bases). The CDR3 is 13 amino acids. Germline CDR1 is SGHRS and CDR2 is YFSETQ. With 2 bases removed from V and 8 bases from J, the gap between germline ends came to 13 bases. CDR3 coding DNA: TGCGCCAGCAGCTTAGGGGTATCCCCAGAAGCTTTCTTT. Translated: CASSLGVSPEAFF.

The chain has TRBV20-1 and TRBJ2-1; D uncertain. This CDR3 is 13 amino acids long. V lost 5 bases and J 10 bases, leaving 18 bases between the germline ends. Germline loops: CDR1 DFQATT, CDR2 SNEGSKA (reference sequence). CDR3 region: CSASPAYDWEQFF. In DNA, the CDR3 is TGCAGTGCTTCCCCCGCATATGACTGGGAGCAGTTCTTC.

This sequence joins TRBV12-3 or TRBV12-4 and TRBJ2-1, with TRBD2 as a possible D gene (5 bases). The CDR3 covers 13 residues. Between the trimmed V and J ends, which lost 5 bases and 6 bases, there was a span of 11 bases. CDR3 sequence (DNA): TGTGCCAGCAGTCACAGAGGAGGCAATGAGCAGTTCTTC. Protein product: CASSHRGGNEQFF.

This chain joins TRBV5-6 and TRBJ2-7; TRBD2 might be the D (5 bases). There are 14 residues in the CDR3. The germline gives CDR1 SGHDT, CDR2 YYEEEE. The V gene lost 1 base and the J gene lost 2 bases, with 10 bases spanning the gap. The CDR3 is CASSLTGVTYEQYF. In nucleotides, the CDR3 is TGTGCCAGCAGCTTGACCGGGGTAACCTACGAGCAGTACTTC.